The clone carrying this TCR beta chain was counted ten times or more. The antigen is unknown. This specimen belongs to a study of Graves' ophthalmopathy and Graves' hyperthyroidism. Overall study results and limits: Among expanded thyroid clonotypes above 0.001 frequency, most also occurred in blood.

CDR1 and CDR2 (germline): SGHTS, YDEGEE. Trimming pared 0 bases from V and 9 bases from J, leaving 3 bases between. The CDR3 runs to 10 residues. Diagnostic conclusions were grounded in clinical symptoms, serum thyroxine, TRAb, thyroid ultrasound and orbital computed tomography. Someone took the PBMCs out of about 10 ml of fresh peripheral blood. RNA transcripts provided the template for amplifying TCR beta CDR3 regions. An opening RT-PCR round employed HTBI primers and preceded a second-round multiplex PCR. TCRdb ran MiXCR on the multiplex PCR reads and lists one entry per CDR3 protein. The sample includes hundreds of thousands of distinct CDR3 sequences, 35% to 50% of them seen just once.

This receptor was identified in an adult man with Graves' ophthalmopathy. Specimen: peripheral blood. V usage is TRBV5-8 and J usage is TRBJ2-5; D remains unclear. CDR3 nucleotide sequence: TGTGCCAGCAGCTTGGGGGCCCAGTACTTC. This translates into CASSLGAQYF.